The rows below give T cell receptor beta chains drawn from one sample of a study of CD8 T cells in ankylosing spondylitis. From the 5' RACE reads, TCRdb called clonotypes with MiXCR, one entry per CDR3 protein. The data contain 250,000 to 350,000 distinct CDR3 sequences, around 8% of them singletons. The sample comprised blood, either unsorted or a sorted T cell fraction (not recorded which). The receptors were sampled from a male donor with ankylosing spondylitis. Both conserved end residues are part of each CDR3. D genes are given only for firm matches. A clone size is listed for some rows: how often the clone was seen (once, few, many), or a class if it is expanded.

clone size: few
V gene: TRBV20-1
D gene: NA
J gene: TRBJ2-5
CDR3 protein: CSAIRSANKETQYF
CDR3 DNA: TGCAGTGCCATCCGGTCGGCAAACAAGGAGACCCAGTACTTC

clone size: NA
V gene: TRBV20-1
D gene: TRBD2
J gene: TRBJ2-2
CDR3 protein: CSARDRLAPTGELFF
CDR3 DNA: TGCAGTGCTAGAGACCGACTAGCGCCTACCGGGGAGCTGTTTTTT

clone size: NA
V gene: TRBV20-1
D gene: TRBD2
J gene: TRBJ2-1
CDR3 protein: CSARDRGSGWMSSYNEQFF
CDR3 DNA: TGCAGTGCTAGAGATCGGGGTAGCGGGTGGATGAGCTCCTACAATGAGCAGTTCTTC

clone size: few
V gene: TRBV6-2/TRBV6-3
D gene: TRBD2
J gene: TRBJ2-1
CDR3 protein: CASSPAEKAGVHEQFF
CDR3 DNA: TGTGCCAGCAGCCCCGCGGAGAAAGCGGGAGTCCATGAGCAGTTCTTC

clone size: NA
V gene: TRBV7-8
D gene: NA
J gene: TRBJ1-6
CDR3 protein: CASSRDSPEPLHF
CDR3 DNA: TGTGCCAGCAGCCGAGACAGTCCGGAACCCCTCCACTTT

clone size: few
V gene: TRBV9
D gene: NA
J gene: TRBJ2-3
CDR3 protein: CASSARHSTDTQYF
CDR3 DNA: TGTGCCAGCAGCGCTAGACATTCCACAGATACGCAGTATTTT

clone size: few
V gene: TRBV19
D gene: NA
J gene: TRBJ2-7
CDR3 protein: CASSPVGGWATPAYEQYF
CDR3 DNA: TGTGCCAGTAGCCCAGTCGGTGGTTGGGCTACACCAGCCTACGAGCAGTACTTC

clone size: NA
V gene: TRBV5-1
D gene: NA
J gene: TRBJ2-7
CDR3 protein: CASRTGGEQYF
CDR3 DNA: TGCGCCAGCAGGACAGGTGGCGAGCAGTACTTC

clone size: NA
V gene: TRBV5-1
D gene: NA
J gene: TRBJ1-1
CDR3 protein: CASIGRSNTEAFF
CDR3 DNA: TGCGCCAGCATTGGGCGATCGAACACTGAAGCTTTCTTT

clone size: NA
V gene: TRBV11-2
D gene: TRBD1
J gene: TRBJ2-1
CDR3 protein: CASGDRAPYNEQFF
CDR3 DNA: TGTGCCAGCGGGGACAGGGCACCCTACAATGAGCAGTTCTTC

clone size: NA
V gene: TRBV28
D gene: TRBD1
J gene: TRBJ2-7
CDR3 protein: CASRPFRDRVHEQYF
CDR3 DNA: TGTGCCAGCAGACCTTTCCGGGACAGGGTTCACGAGCAGTACTTC